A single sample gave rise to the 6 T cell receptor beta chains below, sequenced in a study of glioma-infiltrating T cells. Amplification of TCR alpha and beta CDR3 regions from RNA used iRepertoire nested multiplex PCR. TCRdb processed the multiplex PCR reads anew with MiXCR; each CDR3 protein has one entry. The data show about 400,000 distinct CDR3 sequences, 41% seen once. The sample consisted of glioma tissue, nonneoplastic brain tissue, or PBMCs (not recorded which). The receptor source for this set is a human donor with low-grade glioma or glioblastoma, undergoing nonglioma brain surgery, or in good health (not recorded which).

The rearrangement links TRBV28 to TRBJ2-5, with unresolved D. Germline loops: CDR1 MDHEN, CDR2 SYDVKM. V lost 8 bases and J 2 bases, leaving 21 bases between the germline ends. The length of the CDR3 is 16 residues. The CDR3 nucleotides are TGTGCCAGCCGTCACAGCCGACCGGCAAGACAAGAGACCCAGTACTTC. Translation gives CASRHSRPARQETQYF.

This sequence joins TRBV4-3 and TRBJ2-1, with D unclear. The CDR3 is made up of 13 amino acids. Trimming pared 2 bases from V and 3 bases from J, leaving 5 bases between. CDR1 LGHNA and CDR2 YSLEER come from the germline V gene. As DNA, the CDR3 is TGCGCCAGCAGCCAATTTTTCTACAATGAGCAGTTCTTC. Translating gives CASSQFFYNEQFF.

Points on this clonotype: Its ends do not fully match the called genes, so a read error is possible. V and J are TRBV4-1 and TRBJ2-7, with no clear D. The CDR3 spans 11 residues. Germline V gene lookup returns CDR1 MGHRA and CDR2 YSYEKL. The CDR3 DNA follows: TGCGCCAGCACCCAAGGTTATGAGCAGTACTTC. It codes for CASTQGYEQYF.

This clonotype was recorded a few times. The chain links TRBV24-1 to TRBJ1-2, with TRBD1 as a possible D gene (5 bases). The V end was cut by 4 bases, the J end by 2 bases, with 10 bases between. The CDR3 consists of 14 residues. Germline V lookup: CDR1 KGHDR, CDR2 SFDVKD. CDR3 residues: CATSEGRENYGYTF. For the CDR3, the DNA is TGTGCCACCAGTGAGGGACGGGAAAACTATGGCTACACCTTC.

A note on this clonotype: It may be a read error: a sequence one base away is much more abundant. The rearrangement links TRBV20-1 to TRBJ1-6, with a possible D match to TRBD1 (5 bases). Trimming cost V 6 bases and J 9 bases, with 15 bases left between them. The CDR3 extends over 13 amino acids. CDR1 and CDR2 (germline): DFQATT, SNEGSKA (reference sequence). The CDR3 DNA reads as TGCAGTGCGGCCTTAGCGAGGGGTTCACCCCTCCACTTT. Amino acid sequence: CSAALARGSPLHF.

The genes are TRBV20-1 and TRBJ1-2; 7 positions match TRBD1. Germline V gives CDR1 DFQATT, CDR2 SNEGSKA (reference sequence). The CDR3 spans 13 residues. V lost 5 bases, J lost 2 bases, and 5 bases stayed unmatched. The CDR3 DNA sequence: TGCAGTGCTGGACTCAGGGGGAACTATGGCTACACCTTC. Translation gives CSAGLRGNYGYTF.